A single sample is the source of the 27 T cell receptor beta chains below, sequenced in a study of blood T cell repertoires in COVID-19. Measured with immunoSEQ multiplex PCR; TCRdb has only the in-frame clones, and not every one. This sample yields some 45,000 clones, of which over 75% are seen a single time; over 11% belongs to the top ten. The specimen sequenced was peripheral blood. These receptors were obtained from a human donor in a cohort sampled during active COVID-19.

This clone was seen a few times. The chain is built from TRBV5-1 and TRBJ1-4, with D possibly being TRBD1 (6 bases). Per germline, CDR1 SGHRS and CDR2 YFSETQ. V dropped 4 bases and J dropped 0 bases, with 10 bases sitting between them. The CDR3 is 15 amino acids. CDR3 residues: CASSPTGPTNEKLFF. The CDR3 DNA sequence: TGCGCCAGCAGCCCGACAGGCCCAACTAATGAAAAACTGTTTTTT.

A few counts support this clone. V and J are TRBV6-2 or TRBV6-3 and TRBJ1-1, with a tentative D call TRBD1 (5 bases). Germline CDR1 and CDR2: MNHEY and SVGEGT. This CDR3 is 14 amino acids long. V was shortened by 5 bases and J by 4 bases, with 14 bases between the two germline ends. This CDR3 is CASSIQGWGTEAFF. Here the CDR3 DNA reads TGTGCCAGCAGTATCCAGGGTTGGGGCACTGAAGCTTTCTTT.

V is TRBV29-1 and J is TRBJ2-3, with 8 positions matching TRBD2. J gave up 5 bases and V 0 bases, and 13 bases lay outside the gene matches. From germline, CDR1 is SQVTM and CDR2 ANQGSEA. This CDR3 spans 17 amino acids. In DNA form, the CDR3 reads TGCAGCGTTGAAGAGTGGAACCCGGGAGGGCTTGTAGATACGCAGTATTTT. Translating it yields CSVEEWNPGGLVDTQYF.

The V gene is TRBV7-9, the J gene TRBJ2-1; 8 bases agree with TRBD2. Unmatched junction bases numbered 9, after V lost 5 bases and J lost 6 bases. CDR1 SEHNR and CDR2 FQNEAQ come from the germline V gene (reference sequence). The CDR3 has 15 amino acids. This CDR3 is CASSLSGISSNEQFF. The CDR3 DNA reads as TGTGCCAGCAGCCTTAGCGGGATATCGTCCAATGAGCAGTTCTTC.

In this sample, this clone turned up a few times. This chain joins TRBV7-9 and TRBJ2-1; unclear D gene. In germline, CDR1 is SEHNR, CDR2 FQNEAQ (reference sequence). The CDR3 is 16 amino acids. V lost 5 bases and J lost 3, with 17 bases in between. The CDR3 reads CASSLRPADFYNEQFF. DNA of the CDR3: TGTGCCAGCAGCCTGAGACCCGCCGACTTCTACAATGAGCAGTTCTTC.

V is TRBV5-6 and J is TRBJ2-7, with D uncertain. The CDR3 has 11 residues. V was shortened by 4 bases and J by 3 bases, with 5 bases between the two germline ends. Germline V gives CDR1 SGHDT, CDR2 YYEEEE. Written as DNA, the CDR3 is TGTGCCAGCAGCGCGAACTACGAGCAGTACTTC. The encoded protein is CASSANYEQYF.

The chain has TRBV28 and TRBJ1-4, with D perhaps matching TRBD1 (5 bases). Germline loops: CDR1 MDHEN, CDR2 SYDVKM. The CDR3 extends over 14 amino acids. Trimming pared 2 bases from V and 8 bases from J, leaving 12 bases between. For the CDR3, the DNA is TGTGCCAGCAGTTTAGGGCGGGGGTACGAAAAACTGTTTTTT. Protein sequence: CASSLGRGYEKLFF.

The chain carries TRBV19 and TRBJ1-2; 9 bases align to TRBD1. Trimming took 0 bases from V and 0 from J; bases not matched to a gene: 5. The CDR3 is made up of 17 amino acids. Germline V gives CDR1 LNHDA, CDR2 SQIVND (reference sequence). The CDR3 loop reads CASSIDGTGGPNYGYTF. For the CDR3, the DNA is TGTGCCAGTAGTATAGATGGAACAGGGGGCCCTAACTATGGCTACACCTTC.

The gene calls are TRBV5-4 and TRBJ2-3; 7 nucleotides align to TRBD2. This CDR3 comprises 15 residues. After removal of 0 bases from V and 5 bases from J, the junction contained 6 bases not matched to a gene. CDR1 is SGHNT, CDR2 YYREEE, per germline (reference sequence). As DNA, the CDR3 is TGTGCCAGCAGCTTGGCGGGAGGTGGTAAAGATACGCAGTATTTT. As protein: CASSLAGGGKDTQYF.

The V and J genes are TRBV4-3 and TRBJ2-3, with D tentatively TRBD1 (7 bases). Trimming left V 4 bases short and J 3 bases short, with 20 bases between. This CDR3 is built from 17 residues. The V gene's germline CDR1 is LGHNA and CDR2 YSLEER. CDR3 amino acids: CASSPQGGGGTTDTQYF. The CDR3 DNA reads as TGCGCCAGCAGCCCCCAGGGGGGAGGTGGTACGACAGATACGCAGTATTTT.

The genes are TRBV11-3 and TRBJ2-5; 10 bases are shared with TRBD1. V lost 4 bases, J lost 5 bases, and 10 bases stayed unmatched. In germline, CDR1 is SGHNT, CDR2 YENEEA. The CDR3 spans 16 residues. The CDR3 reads CASSSRDRGRIETQYF. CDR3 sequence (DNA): TGTGCCAGCAGCTCAAGAGACAGGGGGCGCATCGAGACCCAGTACTTC.

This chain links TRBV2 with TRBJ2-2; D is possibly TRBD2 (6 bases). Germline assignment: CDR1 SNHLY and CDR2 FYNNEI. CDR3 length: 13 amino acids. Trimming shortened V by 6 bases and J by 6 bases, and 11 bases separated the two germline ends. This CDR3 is CASRRGNSGELFF. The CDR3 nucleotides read TGTGCCAGCAGGCGCGGGAATTCCGGGGAGCTGTTTTTT.

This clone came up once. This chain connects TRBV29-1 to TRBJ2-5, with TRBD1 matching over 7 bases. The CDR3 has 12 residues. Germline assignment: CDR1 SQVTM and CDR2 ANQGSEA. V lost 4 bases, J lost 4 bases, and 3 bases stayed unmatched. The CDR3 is CSVVGDRETQYF. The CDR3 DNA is TGCAGCGTTGTAGGGGACAGAGAGACCCAGTACTTC.

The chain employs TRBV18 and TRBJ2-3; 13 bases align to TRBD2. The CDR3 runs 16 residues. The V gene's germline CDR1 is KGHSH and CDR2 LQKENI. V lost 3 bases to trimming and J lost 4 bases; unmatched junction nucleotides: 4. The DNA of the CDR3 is TGTGCCAGCTCACCGAAACTAGCGGGAGGGGCAGATACGCAGTATTTT. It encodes CASSPKLAGGADTQYF.

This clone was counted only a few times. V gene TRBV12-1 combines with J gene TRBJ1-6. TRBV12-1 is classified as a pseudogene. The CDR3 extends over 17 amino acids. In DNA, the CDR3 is TGTGCCAGCAGCTTTGTTGTCGGGATCGGCCATAATTCACCCCTCCACTTT. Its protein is CASSFVVGIGHNSPLHF.

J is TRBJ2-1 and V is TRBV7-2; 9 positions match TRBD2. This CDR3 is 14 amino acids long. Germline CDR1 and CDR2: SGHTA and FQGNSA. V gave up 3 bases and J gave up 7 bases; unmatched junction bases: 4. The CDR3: CASSFTSGSNEQFF. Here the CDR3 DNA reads TGTGCCAGCAGCTTCACTAGCGGGTCTAATGAGCAGTTCTTC.

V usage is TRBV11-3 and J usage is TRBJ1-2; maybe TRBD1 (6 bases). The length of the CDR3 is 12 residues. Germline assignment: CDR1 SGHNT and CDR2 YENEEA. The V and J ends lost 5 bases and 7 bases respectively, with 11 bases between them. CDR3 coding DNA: TGTGCCAGCAGCGGGCAGGGGATTGGCTACACCTTC. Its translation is CASSGQGIGYTF. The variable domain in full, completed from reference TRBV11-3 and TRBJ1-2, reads EAGVVQSPRYKIIEKKQPVAFWCNPISGHNTLYWYLQNLGQGPELLIRYENEEAVDDSQLPKDRFSAERLKGVDSTLKIQPAELGDSAVYLCASSGQGIGYTFGSGTRLTVV.

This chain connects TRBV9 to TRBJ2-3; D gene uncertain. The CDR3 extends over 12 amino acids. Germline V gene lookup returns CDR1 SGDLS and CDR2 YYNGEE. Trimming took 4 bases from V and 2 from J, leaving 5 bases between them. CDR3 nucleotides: TGTGCCAGCAGCCAACACACAGATACGCAGTATTTT. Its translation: CASSQHTDTQYF.

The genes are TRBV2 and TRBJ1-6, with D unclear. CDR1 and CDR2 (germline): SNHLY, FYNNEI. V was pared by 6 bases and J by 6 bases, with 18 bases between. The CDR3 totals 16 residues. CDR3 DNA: TGTGCCAGCAGCCGACCTCGGGGATCGGGTAATTCACCCCTCCACTTT. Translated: CASSRPRGSGNSPLHF.

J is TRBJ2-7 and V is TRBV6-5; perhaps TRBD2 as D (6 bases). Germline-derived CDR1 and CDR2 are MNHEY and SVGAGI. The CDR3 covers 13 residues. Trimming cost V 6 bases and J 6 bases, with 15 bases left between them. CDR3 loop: CASRTLAYGEQYF. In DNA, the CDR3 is TGTGCCAGCAGAACCCTAGCGTACGGCGAGCAGTACTTC.

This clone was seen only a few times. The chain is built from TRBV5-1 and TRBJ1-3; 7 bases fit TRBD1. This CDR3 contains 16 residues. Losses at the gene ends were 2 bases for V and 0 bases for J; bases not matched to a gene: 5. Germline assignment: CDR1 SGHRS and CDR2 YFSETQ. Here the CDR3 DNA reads TGCGCCAGCAGCTTCTCCGGGACAGACTCTGGAAACACCATATATTTT. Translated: CASSFSGTDSGNTIYF.

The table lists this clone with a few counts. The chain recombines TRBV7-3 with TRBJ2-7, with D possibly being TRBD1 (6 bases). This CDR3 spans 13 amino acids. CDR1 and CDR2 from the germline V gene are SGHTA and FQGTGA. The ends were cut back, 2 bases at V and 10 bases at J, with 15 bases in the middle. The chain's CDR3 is CASSLYLWGQQYF. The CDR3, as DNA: TGTGCCAGCAGCTTATATCTATGGGGACAACAGTACTTC.

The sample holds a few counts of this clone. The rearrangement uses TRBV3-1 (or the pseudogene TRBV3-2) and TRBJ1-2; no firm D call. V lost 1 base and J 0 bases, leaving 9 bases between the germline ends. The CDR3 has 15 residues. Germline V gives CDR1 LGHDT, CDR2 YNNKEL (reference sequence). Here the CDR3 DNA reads TGTGCCAGCAGCCAAGGTATGGGAGCTAACTATGGCTACACCTTC. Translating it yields CASSQGMGANYGYTF.

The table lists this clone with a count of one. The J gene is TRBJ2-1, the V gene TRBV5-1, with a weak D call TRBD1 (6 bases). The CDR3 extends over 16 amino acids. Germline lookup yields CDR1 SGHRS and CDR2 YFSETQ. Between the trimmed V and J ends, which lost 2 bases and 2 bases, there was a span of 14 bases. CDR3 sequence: CASSFIGGSTYNEQFF. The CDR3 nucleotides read TGCGCCAGCAGCTTTATAGGGGGTTCGACCTACAATGAGCAGTTCTTC.

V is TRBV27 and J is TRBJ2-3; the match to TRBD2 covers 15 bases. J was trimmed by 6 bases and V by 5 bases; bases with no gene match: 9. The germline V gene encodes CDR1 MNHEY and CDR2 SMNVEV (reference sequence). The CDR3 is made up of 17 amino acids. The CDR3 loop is CASSQGLAGGLSDTQYF. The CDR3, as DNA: TGTGCCAGCAGTCAGGGACTAGCGGGAGGCCTTTCGGATACGCAGTATTTT.

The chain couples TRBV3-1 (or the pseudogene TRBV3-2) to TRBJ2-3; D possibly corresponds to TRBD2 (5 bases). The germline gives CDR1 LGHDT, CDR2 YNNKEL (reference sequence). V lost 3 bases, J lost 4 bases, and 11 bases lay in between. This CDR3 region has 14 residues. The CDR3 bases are TGTGCCAGCAGCCAGGCCACTAGATCAGATACGCAGTATTTT. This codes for CASSQATRSDTQYF.

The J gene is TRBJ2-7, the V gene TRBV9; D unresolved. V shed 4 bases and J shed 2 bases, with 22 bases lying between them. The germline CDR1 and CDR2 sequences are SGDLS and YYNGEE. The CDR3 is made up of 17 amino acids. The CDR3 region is CASSPPIGSPQAYEQYF. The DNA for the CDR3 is TGTGCCAGCAGCCCCCCGATTGGCAGTCCCCAAGCCTACGAGCAGTACTTC.